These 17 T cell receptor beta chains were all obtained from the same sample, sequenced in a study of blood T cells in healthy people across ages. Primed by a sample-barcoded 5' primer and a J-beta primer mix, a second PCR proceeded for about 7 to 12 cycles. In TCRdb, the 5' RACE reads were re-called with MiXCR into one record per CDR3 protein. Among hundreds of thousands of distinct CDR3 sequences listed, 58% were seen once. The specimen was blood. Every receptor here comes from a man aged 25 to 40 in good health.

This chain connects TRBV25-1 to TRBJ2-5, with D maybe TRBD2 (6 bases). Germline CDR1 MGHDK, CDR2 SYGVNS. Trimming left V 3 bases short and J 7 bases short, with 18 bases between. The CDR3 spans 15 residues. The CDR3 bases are TGTGCCAGCAGTGATAGTACGACTGCGGGGCGGACCCAGTACTTC. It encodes CASSDSTTAGRTQYF. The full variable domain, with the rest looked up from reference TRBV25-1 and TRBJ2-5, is EADIYQTPRYLVIGTGKKITLECSQTMGHDKMYWYQQDPGMELHLIHYSYGVNSTEKGDLSSESTVSRIRTEHFPLTLESARPSHTSQYLCASSDSTTAGRTQYFGPGTRLLVL.

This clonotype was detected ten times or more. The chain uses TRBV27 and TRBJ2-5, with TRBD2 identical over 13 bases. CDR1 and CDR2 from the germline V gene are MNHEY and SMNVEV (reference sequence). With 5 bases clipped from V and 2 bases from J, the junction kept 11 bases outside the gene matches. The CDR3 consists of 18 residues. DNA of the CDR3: TGTGCCAGCAGTCCGGGGACTAGCGGGATTCCCACTCAAGAGACCCAGTACTTC. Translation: CASSPGTSGIPTQETQYF.

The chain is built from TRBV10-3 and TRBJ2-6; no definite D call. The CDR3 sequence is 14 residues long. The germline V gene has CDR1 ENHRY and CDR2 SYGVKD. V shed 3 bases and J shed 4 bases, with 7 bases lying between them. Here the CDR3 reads CAISDGSGANVLTF. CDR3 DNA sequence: TGTGCCATCAGTGATGGGTCCGGGGCCAACGTCCTGACTTTC.

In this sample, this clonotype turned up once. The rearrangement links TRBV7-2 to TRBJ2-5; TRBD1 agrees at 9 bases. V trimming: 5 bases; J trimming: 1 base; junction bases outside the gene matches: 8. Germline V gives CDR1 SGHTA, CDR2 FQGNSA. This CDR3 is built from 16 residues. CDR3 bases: TGTGCCAGCAGCACAACAGGGGGCTTTTTCCAAGAGACCCAGTACTTC. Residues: CASSTTGGFFQETQYF.

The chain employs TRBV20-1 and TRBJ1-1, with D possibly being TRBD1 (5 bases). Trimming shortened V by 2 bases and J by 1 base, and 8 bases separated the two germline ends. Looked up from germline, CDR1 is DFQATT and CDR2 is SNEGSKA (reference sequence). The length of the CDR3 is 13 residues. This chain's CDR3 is CSARTGANTEAFF. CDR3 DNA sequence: TGCAGTGCTAGAACCGGGGCGAACACTGAAGCTTTCTTT.

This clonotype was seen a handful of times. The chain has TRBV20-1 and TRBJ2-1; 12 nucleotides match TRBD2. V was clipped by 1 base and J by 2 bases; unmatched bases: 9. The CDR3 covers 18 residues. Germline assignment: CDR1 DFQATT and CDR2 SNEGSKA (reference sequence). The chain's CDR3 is CSARGPLAGGSPYNEQFF. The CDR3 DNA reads TGCAGTGCTAGAGGCCCCCTAGCGGGAGGGAGCCCCTACAATGAGCAGTTCTTC.

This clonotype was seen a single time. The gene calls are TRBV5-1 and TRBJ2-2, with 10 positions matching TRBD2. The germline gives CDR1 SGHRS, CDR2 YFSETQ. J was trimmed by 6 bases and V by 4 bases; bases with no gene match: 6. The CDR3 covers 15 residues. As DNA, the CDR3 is TGCGCCAGCAGCCCGGGACTAGCGTGGTCCGGGGAGCTGTTTTTT. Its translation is CASSPGLAWSGELFF. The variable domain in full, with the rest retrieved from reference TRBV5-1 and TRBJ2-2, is KAGVTQTPRYLIKTRGQQVTLSCSPISGHRSVSWYQQTPGQGLQFLFEYFSETQRNKGNFPGRFSGRQFSNSRSEMNVSTLELGDSALYLCASSPGLAWSGELFFGEGSRLTVL.

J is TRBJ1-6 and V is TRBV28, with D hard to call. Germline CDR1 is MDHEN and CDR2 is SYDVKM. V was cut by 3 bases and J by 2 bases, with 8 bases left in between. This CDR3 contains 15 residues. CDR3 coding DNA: TGTGCCAGCAGTTTTTCTGGTCCCTATAATTCACCCCTCCACTTT. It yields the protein CASSFSGPYNSPLHF.

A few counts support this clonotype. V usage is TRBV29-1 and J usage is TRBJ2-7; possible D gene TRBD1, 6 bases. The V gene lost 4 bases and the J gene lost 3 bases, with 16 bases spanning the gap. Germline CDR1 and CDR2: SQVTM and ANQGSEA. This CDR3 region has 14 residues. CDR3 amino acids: CSVGKDSHLYEQYF. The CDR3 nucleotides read TGCAGCGTTGGGAAGGACAGCCATCTCTACGAGCAGTACTTC.

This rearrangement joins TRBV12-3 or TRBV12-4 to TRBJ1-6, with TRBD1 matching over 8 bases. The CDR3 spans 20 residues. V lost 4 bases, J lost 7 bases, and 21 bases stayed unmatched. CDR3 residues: CASSSNRQGLGKSSNSPLHF. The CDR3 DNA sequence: TGTGCCAGCAGTTCGAACCGACAGGGGCTAGGCAAGTCCTCAAATTCACCCCTCCACTTT.

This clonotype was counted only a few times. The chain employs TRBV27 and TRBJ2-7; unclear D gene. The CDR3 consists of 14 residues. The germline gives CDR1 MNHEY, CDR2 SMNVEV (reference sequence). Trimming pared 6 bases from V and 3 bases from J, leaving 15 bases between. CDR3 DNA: TGTGCCAGCAGCCCGGGCCTAGGTCTCTACGAGCAGTACTTC. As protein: CASSPGLGLYEQYF.

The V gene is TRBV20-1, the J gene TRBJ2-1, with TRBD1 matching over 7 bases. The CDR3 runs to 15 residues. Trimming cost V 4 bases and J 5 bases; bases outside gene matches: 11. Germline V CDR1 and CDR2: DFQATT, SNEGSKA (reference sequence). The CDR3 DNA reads TGCAGTGCTACCCCCGGGACAGATATTGACAATGAGCAGTTCTTC. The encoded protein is CSATPGTDIDNEQFF.

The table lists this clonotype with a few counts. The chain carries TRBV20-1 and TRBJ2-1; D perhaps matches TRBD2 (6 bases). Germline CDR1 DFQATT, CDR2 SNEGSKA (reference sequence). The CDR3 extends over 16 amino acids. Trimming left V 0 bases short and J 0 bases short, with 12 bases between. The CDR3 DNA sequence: TGCAGTGCTAGAGATCCGAGGGAGGCCTCCTACAATGAGCAGTTCTTC. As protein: CSARDPREASYNEQFF.

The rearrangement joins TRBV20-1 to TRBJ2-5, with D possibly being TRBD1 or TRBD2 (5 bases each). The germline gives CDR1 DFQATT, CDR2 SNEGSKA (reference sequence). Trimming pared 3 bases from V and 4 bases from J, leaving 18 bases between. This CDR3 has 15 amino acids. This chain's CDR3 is CSASSSGTSRETQYF. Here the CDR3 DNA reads TGCAGTGCTAGCTCCTCAGGGACGTCTAGAGAGACCCAGTACTTC.

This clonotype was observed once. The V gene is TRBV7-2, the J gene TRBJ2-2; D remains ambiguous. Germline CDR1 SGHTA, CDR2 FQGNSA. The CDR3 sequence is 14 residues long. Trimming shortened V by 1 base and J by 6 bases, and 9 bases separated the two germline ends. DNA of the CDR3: TGTGCCAGCAGCTTAGATTACGGAGCCGGGGAGCTGTTTTTT. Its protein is CASSLDYGAGELFF.

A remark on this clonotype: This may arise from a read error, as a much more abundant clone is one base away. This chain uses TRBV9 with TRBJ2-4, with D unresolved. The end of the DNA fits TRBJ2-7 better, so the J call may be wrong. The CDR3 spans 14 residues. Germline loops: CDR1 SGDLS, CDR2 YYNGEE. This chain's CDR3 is CTSSVGRVLDEQYF. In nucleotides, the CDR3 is TGTACCAGCAGCGTAGGTCGGGTCTTAGACGAGCAGTACTTC.

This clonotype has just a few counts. The CDR3 nucleotides read TGCAGTGCTATGACTCCGGGGTCAGATACGCAGTATTTT. Protein product: CSAMTPGSDTQYF. The chain employs TRBV20-1 and TRBJ2-3, with D perhaps matching TRBD2 (5 bases). The CDR3 is 13 residues long. Looked up from germline, CDR1 is DFQATT and CDR2 is SNEGSKA (reference sequence). Trimming removed 4 bases at V and 4 bases at J, with 12 bases between.